Given below is one T cell receptor beta chain in context. What it binds is not known. Time point described: week 23, last vaccination. Topical imiquimod accompanied each vaccine dose, which consisted of 300 ug of mutant IDH1 20-mer peptide. New WHO grade 3 or 4 astrocytomas that were IDH1-mutant and ATRX-lost occurred in the donors. TCRdb's table, derived via immunoSEQ multiplex PCR, lists solely in-frame clones and lacks some. Among some 60,000 clones, around 87% were seen once, and the ten largest hold more than 1.1%. The data derive from a study of a mutant IDH1 vaccine in newly diagnosed glioma. Whole-study results and caveats: Apparently unrelated to pseudoprogression were changes in the top peripheral T cell clonotypes.

The ends were cut back, 0 bases at V and 4 bases at J, with 15 bases in the middle. The CDR3 runs 16 residues. Germline CDR1 and CDR2: SGHRS and YFSETQ. This chain uses TRBV5-1 with TRBJ2-3; the D gene is possibly TRBD2 (5 bases). The receptor was derived from a man aged 35-49 years with glioma. The sequencing here drew on PBMCs, taken from a glioma patient whose treatment included an IDH1 peptide vaccine. CDR3 sequence reads: CASSLAVASGSDTQYF. The CDR3 bases are TGCGCCAGCAGCTTGGCCGTAGCGTCCGGGTCAGATACGCAGTATTTT.